This T cell receptor beta chain was observed in a study of T-cell reconstitution after alpha-beta-depleted transplantation in children. Regarding the study as a whole: Approximately two months post-transplant, alpha-beta T cells reportedly originated from several hundred expanded graft clones. The study traced high day-60 TCRbeta diversity in some patients to surviving recipient T cells and thymic progenitors. One year after transplant, T-cell counts and diversity came mostly from newly produced T cells.

Molecular barcoding with unique molecular identifiers was used for the TCRbeta library. TCRdb called the PCR reads again in MiXCR, with one record for every CDR3 protein. Here the sample spans 490,000 or so distinct CDR3 sequences, about 10% being singletons. Many counts were recorded for this clonotype. The antigen remains undetermined. V was trimmed by 5 bases and J by 0 bases, leaving 9 bases between them. This CDR3 region has 14 residues. Germline CDR1 is SGHTA and CDR2 is FQGNSA. The sequences come from PBMCs, collected before TCRalphabeta/CD19-depleted stem cell transplant. The V call is TRBV7-2, the J call TRBJ2-3; the D gene is possibly TRBD2 (6 bases). The receptor was derived from a child under 10 years old with inherited bone marrow failure, due to receive a stem cell transplant. The CDR3 bases are TGTGCCAGCAGCCCGGGACTGAGCACAGATACGCAGTATTTT. It encodes CASSPGLSTDTQYF.